Each of the 10 T cell receptor beta chains below was sequenced from the same sample in a study of CD8 T cells in Susac syndrome. Random hexamers served to reverse transcribe about 0.45 to 1 ug RNA. TCRdb fed the immunoSEQ multiplex PCR reads into MiXCR, producing one record per CDR3 protein. This sample has about 290,000 distinct CDR3 sequences; around 85% occur once, and the top ten carry 0.21%. Specimen: CD8+ T cells from PBMCs. The receptor set was obtained from a human donor with multiple sclerosis.

J is TRBJ2-7 and V is TRBV3-1; 15 bases match TRBD2. Germline loops: CDR1 LGHDT, CDR2 YNNKEL (reference sequence). This CDR3 contains 16 residues. The ends lost 1 base at V and 2 bases at J; junction bases unmatched: 0. CDR3 in DNA: TGTGCCAGCAGCCAAGGGACTAGCGGGAGGGCCTACGAGCAGTACTTC. Encoded protein: CASSQGTSGRAYEQYF.

The sample holds one count of this clonotype. V gene TRBV6-1 combines with J gene TRBJ2-4; D tentatively reads TRBD1 or TRBD2 (5 bases each). CDR3 length: 18 amino acids. CDR1 MNHNS and CDR2 SASEGT come from the germline V gene. Trimming took off 9 bases at V and 0 bases at J, with 24 bases between the two ends. This chain's CDR3 is CASRAGAGPPLAKNIQYF. Written as DNA, the CDR3 is TGTGCCAGTCGAGCCGGGGCGGGTCCACCTCTAGCCAAAAACATTCAGTACTTC.

The rearrangement joins TRBV19 to TRBJ1-2, with D unresolved. Germline V CDR1 and CDR2: LNHDA, SQIVND (reference sequence). The CDR3 runs to 13 residues. Deletions cut 5 bases from V and 1 base from J, with 8 bases between. The CDR3 DNA sequence: TGTGCCAGTAGTCCGGGCAGTAACTATGGCTACACCTTC. Protein product: CASSPGSNYGYTF.

The chain employs TRBV5-6 and TRBJ2-5; maybe TRBD2 (6 bases). Germline values: CDR1 SGHDT, CDR2 YYEEEE. The V gene lost 6 bases and the J gene lost 1 base, with 10 bases spanning the gap. The CDR3 has 13 amino acids. The CDR3 region has the DNA TGTGCCAGCACCGGAGGGTTCCAAGAGACCCAGTACTTC. Translation: CASTGGFQETQYF.

Comments on this clonotype: Being one base from a much bigger clone, this may be a read error. V usage is TRBV27 and J usage is TRBJ1-5, with D uncertain. With 5 bases removed from V and 3 bases from J, the gap between germline ends came to 11 bases. This CDR3 is built from 14 residues. Germline CDR1 is MNHEY and CDR2 is SMNVEV (reference sequence). CDR3 nucleotide sequence: TGTGCCAGCAGTGATTTGAGCATCAATCAGCCCCAGCATTTT. Its protein is CASSDLSINQPQHF.

This chain links TRBV9 with TRBJ2-3; D call uncertain. Germline-derived CDR1 and CDR2 are SGDLS and YYNGEE. The CDR3 extends over 11 amino acids. Trimming took 4 bases from V and 3 from J, leaving 3 bases between them. CDR3 sequence reads: CASSRTDTQYF. The CDR3 bases are TGTGCCAGCAGCCGTACAGATACGCAGTATTTT. Together with reference TRBV9 and TRBJ2-3, the CDR3 gives the full variable domain: DSGVTQTPKHLITATGQRVTLRCSPRSGDLSVYWYQQSLDQGLQFLIQYYNGEERAKGNILERFSAQQFPDLHSELNLSSLELGDSALYFCASSRTDTQYFGPGTRLTVL.

The V call is TRBV3-1, the J call TRBJ2-7; no definite D call. This CDR3 comprises 15 residues. CDR1 and CDR2 from the germline V gene are LGHDT and YNNKEL (reference sequence). With 4 bases removed from V and 3 bases from J, the gap between germline ends came to 16 bases. The DNA of the CDR3 is TGTGCCAGCAGCCTGGATCCACTACGGGTCTACGAGCAGTACTTC. This encodes CASSLDPLRVYEQYF.

The sample holds a few counts of this clonotype. J is TRBJ2-7 and V is TRBV7-3; either TRBD1 or TRBD2 may supply D (5 bases each). The germline CDR1 and CDR2 sequences are SGHTA and FQGTGA. This CDR3 is 14 amino acids long. Deletions cut 4 bases from V and 0 bases from J, with 10 bases between. CDR3 coding DNA: TGTGCCAGCAGCTCCCTTGGGGGCTCCTACGAGCAGTACTTC. Protein sequence: CASSSLGGSYEQYF.

V usage is TRBV18 and J usage is TRBJ1-2; TRBD1 agrees at 8 bases. After removal of 6 bases from V and 7 bases from J, the junction contained 25 bases not matched to a gene. Germline CDR1 reads KGHSH; CDR2 reads LQKENI. The length of the CDR3 is 19 residues. CDR3 amino acids: CASSTLSPEDGQGTRGYTF. In DNA, the CDR3 is TGTGCCAGCTCCACCTTGTCCCCCGAGGATGGACAGGGAACCCGTGGCTACACCTTC.

This sequence joins TRBV25-1 and TRBJ2-4; TRBD1 might be the D (5 bases). The V gene lost 2 bases and the J gene lost 3 bases, with 8 bases spanning the gap. The CDR3 sequence is 14 residues long. Germline CDR1 reads MGHDK; CDR2 reads SYGVNS. CDR3 DNA sequence: TGTGCCAGCAGTGAACAGGGTGGCAAAAACATTCAGTACTTC. This codes for CASSEQGGKNIQYF.